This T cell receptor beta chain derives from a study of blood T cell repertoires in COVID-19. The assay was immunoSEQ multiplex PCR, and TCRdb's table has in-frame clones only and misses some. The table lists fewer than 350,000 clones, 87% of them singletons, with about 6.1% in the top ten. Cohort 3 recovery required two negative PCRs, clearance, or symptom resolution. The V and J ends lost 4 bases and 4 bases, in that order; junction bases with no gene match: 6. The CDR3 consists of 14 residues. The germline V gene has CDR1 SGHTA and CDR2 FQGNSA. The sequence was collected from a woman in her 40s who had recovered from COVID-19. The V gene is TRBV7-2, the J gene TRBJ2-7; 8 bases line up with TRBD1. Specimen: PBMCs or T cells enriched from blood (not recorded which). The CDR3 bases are TGTGCCAGCAGCTCCTCGGACAGGGCGTACGAGCAGTACTTC. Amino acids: CASSSSDRAYEQYF.